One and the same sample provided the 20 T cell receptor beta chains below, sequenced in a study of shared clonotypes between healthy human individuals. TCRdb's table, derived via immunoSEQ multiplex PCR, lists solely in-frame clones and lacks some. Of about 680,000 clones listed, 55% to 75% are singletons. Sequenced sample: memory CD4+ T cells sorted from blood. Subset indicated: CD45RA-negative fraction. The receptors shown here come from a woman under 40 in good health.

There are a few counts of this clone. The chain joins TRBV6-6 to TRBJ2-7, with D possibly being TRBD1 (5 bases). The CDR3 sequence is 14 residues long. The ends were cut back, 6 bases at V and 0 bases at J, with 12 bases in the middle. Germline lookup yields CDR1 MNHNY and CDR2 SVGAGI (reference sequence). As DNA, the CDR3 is TGTGCCAGCAGCCCGGACACAAACTCCTACGAGCAGTACTTC. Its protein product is CASSPDTNSYEQYF.

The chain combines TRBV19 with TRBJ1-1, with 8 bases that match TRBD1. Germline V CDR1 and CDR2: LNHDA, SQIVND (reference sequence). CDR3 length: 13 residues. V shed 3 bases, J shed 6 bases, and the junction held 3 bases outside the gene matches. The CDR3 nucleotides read TGTGCCAGTAGTATGGACAGGGTTGCTGAAGCTTTCTTT. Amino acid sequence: CASSMDRVAEAFF. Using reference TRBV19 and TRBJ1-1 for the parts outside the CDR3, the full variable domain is DGGITQSPKYLFRKEGQNVTLSCEQNLNHDAMYWYRQDPGQGLRLIYYSQIVNDFQKGDIAEGYSVSREKKESFPLTVTSAQKNPTAFYLCASSMDRVAEAFFGQGTRLTVV.

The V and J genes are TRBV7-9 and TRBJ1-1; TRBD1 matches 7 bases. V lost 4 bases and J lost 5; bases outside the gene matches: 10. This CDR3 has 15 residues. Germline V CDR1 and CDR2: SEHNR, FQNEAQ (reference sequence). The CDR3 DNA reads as TGTGCCAGCAGCTCCCGACAGGGAGCGAGGACTGAAGCTTTCTTT. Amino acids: CASSSRQGARTEAFF.

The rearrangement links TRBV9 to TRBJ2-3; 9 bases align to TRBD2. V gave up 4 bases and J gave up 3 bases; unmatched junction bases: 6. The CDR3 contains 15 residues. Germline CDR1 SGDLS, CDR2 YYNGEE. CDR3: CASSISGRGTDTQYF. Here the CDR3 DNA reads TGTGCCAGCAGCATTAGCGGGAGAGGAACAGATACGCAGTATTTT. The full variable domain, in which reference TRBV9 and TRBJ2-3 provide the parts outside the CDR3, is DSGVTQTPKHLITATGQRVTLRCSPRSGDLSVYWYQQSLDQGLQFLIQYYNGEERAKGNILERFSAQQFPDLHSELNLSSLELGDSALYFCASSISGRGTDTQYFGPGTRLTVL.

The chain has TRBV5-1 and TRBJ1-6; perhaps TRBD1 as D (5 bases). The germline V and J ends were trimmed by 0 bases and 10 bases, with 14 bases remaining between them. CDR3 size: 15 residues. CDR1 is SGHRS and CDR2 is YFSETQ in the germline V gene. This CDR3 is CASSLASGVGSPLHF. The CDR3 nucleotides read TGCGCCAGCAGCTTGGCCTCGGGGGTTGGCTCACCCCTCCACTTT.

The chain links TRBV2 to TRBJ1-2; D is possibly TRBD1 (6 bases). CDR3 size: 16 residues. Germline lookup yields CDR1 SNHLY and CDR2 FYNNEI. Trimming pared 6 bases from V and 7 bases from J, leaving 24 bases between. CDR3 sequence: CASRDSESGALGGYTF. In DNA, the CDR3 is TGTGCCAGCAGAGATTCCGAATCGGGGGCCCTTGGTGGCTACACCTTC.

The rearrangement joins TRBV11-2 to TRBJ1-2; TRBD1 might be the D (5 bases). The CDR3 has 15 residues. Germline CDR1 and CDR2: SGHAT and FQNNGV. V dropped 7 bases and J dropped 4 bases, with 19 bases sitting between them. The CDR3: CASTKERGRSYGYTF. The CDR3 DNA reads TGTGCCAGCACCAAGGAGAGGGGCCGATCCTATGGCTACACCTTC. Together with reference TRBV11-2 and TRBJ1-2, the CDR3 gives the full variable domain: EAGVAQSPRYKIIEKRQSVAFWCNPISGHATLYWYQQILGQGPKLLIQFQNNGVVDDSQLPKDRFSAERLKGVDSTLKIQPAKLEDSAVYLCASTKERGRSYGYTFGSGTRLTVV.

The CDR3 protein is CASSAQDGTDTQYF. Written as DNA, the CDR3 is TGTGCCAGCAGCGCCCAAGATGGCACAGATACGCAGTATTTT. The chain is built from TRBV5-4 and TRBJ2-3; D is unclear. V was pared by 4 bases and J by 1 base, with 10 bases between. The V gene's germline CDR1 is SGHNT and CDR2 YYREEE (reference sequence). The CDR3 is 14 residues long.

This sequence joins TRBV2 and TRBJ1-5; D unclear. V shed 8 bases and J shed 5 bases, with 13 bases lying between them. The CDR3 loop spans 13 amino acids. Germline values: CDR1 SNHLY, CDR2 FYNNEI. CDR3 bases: TGTGCCAGCGGGATGGAGGTTGATCAGCCCCAGCATTTT. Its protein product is CASGMEVDQPQHF.

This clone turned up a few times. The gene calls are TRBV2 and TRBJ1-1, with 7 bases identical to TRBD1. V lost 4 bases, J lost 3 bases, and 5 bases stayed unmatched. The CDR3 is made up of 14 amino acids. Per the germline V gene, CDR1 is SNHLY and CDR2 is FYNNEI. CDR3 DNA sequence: TGTGCCAGCAGTGTGACAGGGATTGACACTGAAGCTTTCTTT. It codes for CASSVTGIDTEAFF. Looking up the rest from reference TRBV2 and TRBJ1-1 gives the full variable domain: EPEVTQTPSHQVTQMGQEVILRCVPISNHLYFYWYRQILGQKVEFLVSFYNNEISEKSEIFDDQFSVERPDGSNFTLKIRSTKLEDSAMYFCASSVTGIDTEAFFGQGTRLTVV.

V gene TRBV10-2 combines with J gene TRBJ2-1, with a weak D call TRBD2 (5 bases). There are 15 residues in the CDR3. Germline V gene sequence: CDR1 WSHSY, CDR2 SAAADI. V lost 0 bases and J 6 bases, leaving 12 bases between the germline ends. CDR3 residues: CASSESGVTSNEQFF. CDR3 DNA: TGCGCCAGCAGTGAGTCGGGAGTAACGTCCAATGAGCAGTTCTTC.

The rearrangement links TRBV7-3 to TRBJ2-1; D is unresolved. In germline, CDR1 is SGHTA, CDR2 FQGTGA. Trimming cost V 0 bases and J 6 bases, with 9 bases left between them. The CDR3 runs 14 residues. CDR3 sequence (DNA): TGTGCCAGCAGCTTAACGAGGAGTAGCAATGAGCAGTTCTTC. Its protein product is CASSLTRSSNEQFF.

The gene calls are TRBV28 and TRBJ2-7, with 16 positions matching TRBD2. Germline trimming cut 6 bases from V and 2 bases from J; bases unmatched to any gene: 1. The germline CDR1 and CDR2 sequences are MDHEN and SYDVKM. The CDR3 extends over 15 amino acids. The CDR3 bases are TGTGCCAGCAGCGGGACTAGCGGGAGGGCCTACGAGCAGTACTTC. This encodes CASSGTSGRAYEQYF.

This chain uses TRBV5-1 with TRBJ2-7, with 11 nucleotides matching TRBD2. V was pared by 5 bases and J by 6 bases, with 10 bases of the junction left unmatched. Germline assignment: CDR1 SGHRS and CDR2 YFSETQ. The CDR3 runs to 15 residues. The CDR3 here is CASRKFVAGGREQYF. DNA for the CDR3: TGCGCCAGCAGAAAATTTGTAGCGGGAGGGCGCGAGCAGTACTTC.

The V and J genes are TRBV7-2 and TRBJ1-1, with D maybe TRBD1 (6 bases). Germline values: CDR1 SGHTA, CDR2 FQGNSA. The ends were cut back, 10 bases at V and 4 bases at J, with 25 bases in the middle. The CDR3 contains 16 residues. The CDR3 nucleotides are TGTGCCACCCCACGCGCGGGCCCCAGGGGTATCACTGAAGCTTTCTTT. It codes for CATPRAGPRGITEAFF.

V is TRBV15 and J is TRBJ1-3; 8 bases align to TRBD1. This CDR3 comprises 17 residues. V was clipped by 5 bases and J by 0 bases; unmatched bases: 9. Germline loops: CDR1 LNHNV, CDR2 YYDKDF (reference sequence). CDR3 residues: CATSPRTGRASGNTIYF. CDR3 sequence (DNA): TGTGCCACCAGCCCCCGGACAGGGAGAGCCTCTGGAAACACCATATATTTT. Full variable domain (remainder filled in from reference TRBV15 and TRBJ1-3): DAMVIQNPRYQVTQFGKPVTLSCSQTLNHNVMYWYQQKSSQAPKLLFHYYDKDFNNEADTPDNFQSRRPNTSFCFLDIRSPGLGDTAMYLCATSPRTGRASGNTIYFGEGSWLTVV.

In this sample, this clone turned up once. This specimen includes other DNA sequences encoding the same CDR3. The CDR3 DNA reads as TGTGCCAGCAGCCGGGACCCAAACTATGGCTACACCTTC. Amino acid sequence: CASSRDPNYGYTF. This chain connects TRBV6-6 to TRBJ1-2, with a tentative D call TRBD1 (5 bases). This CDR3 spans 13 amino acids. Deletions cut 6 bases from V and 2 bases from J, with 10 bases between. The V gene's germline CDR1 is MNHNY and CDR2 SVGAGI (reference sequence).

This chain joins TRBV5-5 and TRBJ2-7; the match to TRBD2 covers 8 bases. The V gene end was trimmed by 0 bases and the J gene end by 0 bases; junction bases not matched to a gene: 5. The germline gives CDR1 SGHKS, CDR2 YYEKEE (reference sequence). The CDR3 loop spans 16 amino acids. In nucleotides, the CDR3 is TGTGCCAGCAGCTTGGCCCAGCGGGGGAGCTCCTACGAGCAGTACTTC. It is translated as CASSLAQRGSSYEQYF.

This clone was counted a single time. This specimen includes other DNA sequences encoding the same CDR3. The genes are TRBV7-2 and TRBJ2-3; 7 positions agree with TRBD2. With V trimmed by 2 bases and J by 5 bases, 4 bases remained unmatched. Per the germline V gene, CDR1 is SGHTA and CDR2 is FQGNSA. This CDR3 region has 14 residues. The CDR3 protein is CASSLSRGGDTQYF. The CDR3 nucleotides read TGTGCCAGCAGCTTATCACGCGGGGGAGATACGCAGTATTTT. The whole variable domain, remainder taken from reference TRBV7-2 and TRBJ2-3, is GAGVSQSPSNKVTEKGKDVELRCDPISGHTALYWYRQSLGQGLEFLIYFQGNSAPDKSGLPSDRFSAERTGGSVSTLTIQRTQQEDSAVYLCASSLSRGGDTQYFGPGTRLTVL.

This CDR3 is CASSEGLAGVYEQYF. The CDR3 DNA follows: TGTGCCAGCAGTGAGGGACTAGCGGGCGTTTACGAGCAGTACTTC. The chain couples TRBV25-1 to TRBJ2-7; TRBD2 matches at 12 bases. J lost 4 bases, V lost 3 bases, and 4 bases had no gene match. This CDR3 has 15 residues. Per germline, CDR1 MGHDK and CDR2 SYGVNS.